A selection of T cell receptor beta chains follows, all from one sample in a study of identical twins. TCRdb itself ran the 5' RACE reads through MiXCR, one entry per CDR3 protein. The sample consists of 450,000 to 600,000 distinct CDR3 sequences, 20% to 25% of them appearing once. A further study also used this sample, focusing on yellow fever vaccine responses in identical twins.

The material sequenced was CD4+ T cells sorted from blood. The receptor source for this set is a woman under 30 in good health. Each CDR3 is given with its conserved first and last residue. The D gene is left open where the match is weak. Some rows have no size entry. The others give once, few or many, or a class for an expanded clone.

j_call	clone_size	d_call	v_call	cdr3_nt	cdr3_aa
TRBJ1-2	-	-	TRBV27	TGTGCCAGCAGTTTGAACAGCCTCTATGGCTACACCTTC	CASSLNSLYGYTF
TRBJ2-7	-	TRBD2	TRBV10-3	TGTGCCACCATAGGACTAGCGACCAGCTACGAGCAGTACTTC	CATIGLATSYEQYF
TRBJ2-7	-	-	TRBV20-1	TGCAGTGCTACTTCGAACAGGGACGAGCAGTACTTC	CSATSNRDEQYF
TRBJ1-2	few	-	TRBV10-3	TGTGCCATCAGTGAGTATAGTGATGGCTACACCTTC	CAISEYSDGYTF
TRBJ1-2	once	-	TRBV12-3/TRBV12-4	TGTGCCACCAAGATTAACCACACATATGGCTACACCTTC	CATKINHTYGYTF
TRBJ2-1	-	TRBD2	TRBV20-1	TGCAGTGCTGGACTAGCGGCGGAATACAATGAGCAGTTCTTC	CSAGLAAEYNEQFF
TRBJ2-5	-	TRBD2	TRBV10-3	TGTGCCATCAGTGAACCCGGGACTAGCGGGCTCCAAGAGACCCAGTACTTC	CAISEPGTSGLQETQYF
TRBJ1-1	-	-	TRBV5-8	TGTGCCAGCAGCTTGGGGATCTTCGCTGGGAACACTGAAGCTTTCTTT	CASSLGIFAGNTEAFF
TRBJ2-7	few	-	TRBV5-1	TGCGCCAGCAGCTTCGGGATGGAATACGAGCAGTACTTC	CASSFGMEYEQYF
TRBJ1-1	-	TRBD1	TRBV6-4	TGTGCCAGCAGGAAGGGACAGGGAGGGAACACTGAAGCTTTCTTT	CASRKGQGGNTEAFF
TRBJ2-7	many	-	TRBV12-3/TRBV12-4	TGTGCCAGCAGCACCCGGGGTTACGAGCAGTACTTC	CASSTRGYEQYF
TRBJ1-6	-	-	TRBV15	TGTGCCACCAGGAAAAGGGAGGATAATTCACCCCTCCACTTT	CATRKREDNSPLHF
TRBJ1-5	-	-	TRBV29-1	TGCAGCGTTGAACTGGGGCAGCCGAATCAGCCCCAGCATTTT	CSVELGQPNQPQHF
TRBJ2-1	few	TRBD2	TRBV10-3	TGTGCCATCAGTGGGACTAGCGACTACAATGAGCAGTTCTTC	CAISGTSDYNEQFF
TRBJ1-1	few	-	TRBV7-2	TGTGCCAGCAGCTCATCCCACGGTGGGACTGAAGCTTTCTTT	CASSSSHGGTEAFF
TRBJ2-5	few	TRBD2	TRBV5-1	TGCGCCAGCAGCTTTACGCAAGGGACTAGCGGGGGTGAGACCCAGTACTTC	CASSFTQGTSGGETQYF
TRBJ2-1	many	-	TRBV3-1	TGTGCCAGCAGCCGAAACAATGAGCAGTTCTTC	CASSRNNEQFF
TRBJ2-5	-	-	TRBV20-1	TGCAGTGCTAGCCGGACTGCACTAGCTTCGGAGACCCAGTACTTC	CSASRTALASETQYF
TRBJ2-7	-	TRBD2	TRBV10-3	TGTGCCATAAAGAAAGCGGGATCTTCCTACGAGCAGTACTTC	CAIKKAGSSYEQYF
TRBJ2-5	-	TRBD1	TRBV4-1	TGCGCCAGCAGCCAAGCTCGGACAGGCGACAACCAAGAGACCCAGTACTTC	CASSQARTGDNQETQYF
TRBJ2-1	few	-	TRBV10-3	TGTGCCATCAGTGGAATGGGGCCAGGGGACACACACAATGAGCAGTTCTTC	CAISGMGPGDTHNEQFF
TRBJ2-1	-	TRBD2	TRBV2	TGTGCCAGCAGTGGCCTGGGACTAGCGGGAATCAATGAGCGGTTCTTC	CASSGLGLAGINERFF
TRBJ2-3	-	-	TRBV5-1	TGCGCCAGCAGCCAAGCGCAAGGCACAGATACGCAGTATTTT	CASSQAQGTDTQYF
TRBJ1-1	many	-	TRBV5-1	TGTGCCAGCAGCCTAGGGGGAATGAACACTGAAGCTTTCTTT	CASSLGGMNTEAFF
TRBJ1-6	-	-	TRBV5-1	TGCGCCAGCAGCTTGTCAGGGCCGGATAATTCACCCCTCCACTTT	CASSLSGPDNSPLHF
TRBJ1-1	-	-	TRBV2	TGTGCCAGCAGTGAAGGTAACAGGATTACCAACGAAGCTTTCTTT	CASSEGNRITNEAFF
TRBJ2-1	few	TRBD2	TRBV24-1	TGTGCCACCAGTGAGGACTCGGGACTAGCGGGAGACAATGAGCAGTTCTTC	CATSEDSGLAGDNEQFF
TRBJ2-1	-	-	TRBV28	TGTGCCAGCAGTTTATTGGTGACGAGCTCCTACAATGAGCAGTTCTTC	CASSLLVTSSYNEQFF
TRBJ2-1	-	TRBD2	TRBV10-3	TGTGCCATCAGGGACCAACTTAGCGGGAGTTTCGCCTATGAGCAGTTCTTC	CAIRDQLSGSFAYEQFF
TRBJ2-5	-	TRBD2	TRBV5-1	TGCGCCACCAGGATTTTGCTAGCGGGAGGAGCAGAGACCCAGTACTTC	CATRILLAGGAETQYF
TRBJ1-4	few	-	TRBV28	TGTGCCAGCAGTTCCCCGGGACATCCTGGCGATGAAAAACTGTTTTTT	CASSSPGHPGDEKLFF
TRBJ2-4	few	TRBD2	TRBV3-1	TGTGCCAGCAGCCAAGACTCTAGCGGGAAAAACATTCAGTACTTC	CASSQDSSGKNIQYF
TRBJ1-2	-	-	TRBV12-3/TRBV12-4	TGTGCCAGCAGTTTCGGCCCGCTAGGCTACACCTTC	CASSFGPLGYTF
TRBJ2-1	-	TRBD1	TRBV5-6	TGTGCCAGCAGACCGGGACAGGGGCCAAATGAGCAGTTCTTC	CASRPGQGPNEQFF
TRBJ1-5	few	-	TRBV27	TGTGCCAGCAGTCAAGGGAGTTACGCTCAGCCCCAGCATTTT	CASSQGSYAQPQHF
TRBJ2-3	-	TRBD2	TRBV12-3/TRBV12-4	TGTGCCAGCAGTTTTAGGCTAGCGGGGCCCCGCGATACGCAGTATTTT	CASSFRLAGPRDTQYF
TRBJ2-3	few	-	TRBV12-3/TRBV12-4	TGTGCCAGCAGTTTAACGGGTCAAAGAGATACGCAGTATTTT	CASSLTGQRDTQYF
TRBJ2-2	-	TRBD2	TRBV5-1	TGCGCCAGCAGCTCAAGACTAGCGGGCCTAACCGGGGAGCTGTTTTTT	CASSSRLAGLTGELFF
TRBJ2-4	-	TRBD2	TRBV5-6	TGTGCCAGCAGCCCGGACGGTTTCATAGCGGGAGGTGCGAAAAACATTCAGTACTTC	CASSPDGFIAGGAKNIQYF
TRBJ2-2	-	TRBD2	TRBV7-9	TGTGCCAGCAGCACTAGCGGAACGAACACCGGGGAGCTGTTTTTT	CASSTSGTNTGELFF
TRBJ2-7	many	-	TRBV5-1	TGTGCCAGCAGCTTAGTCGCCGGAGCCTACGAGCAGTACTTC	CASSLVAGAYEQYF
TRBJ2-7	few	TRBD2	TRBV10-3	TGTGCCATCAGCAAGGGACTAGCGGGAGTCGAGCAGTACTTC	CAISKGLAGVEQYF
TRBJ2-1	-	-	TRBV3-1	TGTGCCTGCTGCCACCAGGTGCCCGGGGCGCAGGGCGCCTACAATGAGCAGTTCTTC	CACCHQVPGAQGAYNEQFF
TRBJ2-1	-	TRBD2	TRBV20-1	TGCAGTGCTAAAGGAGCGGGGGGGTCCTACAATGAGCAGTTCTTC	CSAKGAGGSYNEQFF
TRBJ2-5	-	-	TRBV14	TGTGCCAGCAGCCAAGCCCGAGCGGAGTGGGGCGAGACCCAGTACTTC	CASSQARAEWGETQYF
TRBJ2-5	few	-	TRBV11-3	TGTGCCAGCAGCAGTCAGGGGATGGAGACCCAGTACTTC	CASSSQGMETQYF
TRBJ2-3	-	-	TRBV5-1	TGCGCCAGCAGCTCCCCGACCCCGGTGTCGGGACTGATGGCACATACGCAGTATTTT	CASSSPTPVSGLMAHTQYF
TRBJ1-2	-	-	TRBV19	TGTGCCAGTACGGAGCGTACACACGGTGGCTACACCTTC	CASTERTHGGYTF
TRBJ2-1	-	TRBD2	TRBV4-2	TGTGCCAGCAGCCAAGATCGGGGGGAGGGCCACAATGAGCAGTTCTTC	CASSQDRGEGHNEQFF
TRBJ1-6	-	-	TRBV3-1	TGTGCCAGCAGCCGTTTTGATTCACCCCTCCACTTT	CASSRFDSPLHF
TRBJ2-1	-	-	TRBV12-3/TRBV12-4	TGTGCCAGCAGGAAAGGACTGAGCTCCTACAATGAGCAGTTCTTC	CASRKGLSSYNEQFF
TRBJ2-1	-	TRBD2	TRBV28	TGTGCCAGCAGTTTCATTATGCCTAAACTAGCGGGATGGGGCAATGAGCAGTTCTTC	CASSFIMPKLAGWGNEQFF
TRBJ2-5	-	-	TRBV12-3/TRBV12-4	TGTGCCAGCAGTTATAACCCGGCAGTCCAAGAGACCCAGTACTTC	CASSYNPAVQETQYF
TRBJ2-1	-	TRBD2	TRBV4-1	TGCGCCAGCAGCCAAGCACCGGGACTAGCGTCTTTCGACAATGAGCAGTTCTTC	CASSQAPGLASFDNEQFF
TRBJ2-2	few	TRBD2	TRBV2	TGTGCCAGCAGTGAAGCGCGGGGGACCGGGGAGCTGTTTTTT	CASSEARGTGELFF